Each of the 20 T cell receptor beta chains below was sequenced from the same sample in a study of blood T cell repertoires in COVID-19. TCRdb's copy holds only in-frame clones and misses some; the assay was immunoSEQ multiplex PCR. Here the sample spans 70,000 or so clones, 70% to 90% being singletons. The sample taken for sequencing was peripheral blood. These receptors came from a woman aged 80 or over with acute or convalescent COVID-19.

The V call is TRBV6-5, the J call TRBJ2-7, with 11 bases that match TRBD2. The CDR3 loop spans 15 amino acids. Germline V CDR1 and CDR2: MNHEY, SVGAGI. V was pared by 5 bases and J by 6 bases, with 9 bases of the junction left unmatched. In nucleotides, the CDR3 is TGTGCCAGCAGTCCTCGTAGCGGGGGGGAAGGCGAGCAGTACTTC. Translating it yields CASSPRSGGEGEQYF.

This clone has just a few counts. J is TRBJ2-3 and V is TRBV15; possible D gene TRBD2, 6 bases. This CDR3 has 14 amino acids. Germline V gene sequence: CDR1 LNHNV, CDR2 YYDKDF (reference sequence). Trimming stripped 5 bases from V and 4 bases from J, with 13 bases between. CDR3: CATSGGSGADTQYF. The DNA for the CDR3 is TGTGCCACCAGCGGGGGGAGTGGAGCAGATACGCAGTATTTT.

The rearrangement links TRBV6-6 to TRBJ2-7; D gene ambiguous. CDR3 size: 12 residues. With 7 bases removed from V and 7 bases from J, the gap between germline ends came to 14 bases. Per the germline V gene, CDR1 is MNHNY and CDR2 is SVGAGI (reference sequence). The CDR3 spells CASTGVAGEQYF. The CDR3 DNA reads TGTGCCAGCACCGGAGTGGCCGGTGAGCAGTACTTC.

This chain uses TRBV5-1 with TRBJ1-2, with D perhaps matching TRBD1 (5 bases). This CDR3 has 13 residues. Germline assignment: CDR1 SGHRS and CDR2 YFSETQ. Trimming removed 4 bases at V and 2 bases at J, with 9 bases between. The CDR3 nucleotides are TGCGCCAGCAGCGCGGGACGGAACTATGGCTACACCTTC. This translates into CASSAGRNYGYTF.

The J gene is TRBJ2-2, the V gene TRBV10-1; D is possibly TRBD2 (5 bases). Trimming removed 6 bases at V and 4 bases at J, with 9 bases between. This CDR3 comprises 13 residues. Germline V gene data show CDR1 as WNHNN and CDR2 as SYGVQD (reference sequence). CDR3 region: CASRSSVTGELFF. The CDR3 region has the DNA TGCGCCAGCAGGAGTAGCGTCACCGGGGAGCTGTTTTTT.

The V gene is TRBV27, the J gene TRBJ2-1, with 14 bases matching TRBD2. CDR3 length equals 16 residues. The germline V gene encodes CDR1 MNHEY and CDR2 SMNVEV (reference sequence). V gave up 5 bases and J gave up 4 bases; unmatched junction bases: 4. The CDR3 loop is CASSPRLAGGYNEQFF. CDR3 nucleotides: TGTGCCAGCAGTCCAAGACTAGCGGGAGGGTACAATGAGCAGTTCTTC.

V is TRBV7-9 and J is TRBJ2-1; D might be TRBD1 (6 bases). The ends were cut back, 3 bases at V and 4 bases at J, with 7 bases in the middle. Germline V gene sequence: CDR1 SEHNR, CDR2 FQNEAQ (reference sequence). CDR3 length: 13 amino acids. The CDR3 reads CASSFGQYNEQFF. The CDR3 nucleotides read TGTGCCAGCAGCTTTGGACAGTACAATGAGCAGTTCTTC.

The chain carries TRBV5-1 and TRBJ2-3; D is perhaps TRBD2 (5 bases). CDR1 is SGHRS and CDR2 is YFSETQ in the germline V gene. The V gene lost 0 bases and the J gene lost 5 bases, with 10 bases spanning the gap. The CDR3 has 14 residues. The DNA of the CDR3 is TGCGCCAGCAGCTTGGCGGGGTCGGGAGATACGCAGTATTTT. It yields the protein CASSLAGSGDTQYF.

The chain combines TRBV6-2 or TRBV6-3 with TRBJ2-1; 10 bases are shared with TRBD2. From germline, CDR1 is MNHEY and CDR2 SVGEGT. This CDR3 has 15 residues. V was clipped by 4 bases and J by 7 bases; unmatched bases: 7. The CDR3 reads CASSLQSGGANEQFF. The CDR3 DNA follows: TGTGCCAGCAGTTTACAAAGCGGGGGGGCAAATGAGCAGTTCTTC.

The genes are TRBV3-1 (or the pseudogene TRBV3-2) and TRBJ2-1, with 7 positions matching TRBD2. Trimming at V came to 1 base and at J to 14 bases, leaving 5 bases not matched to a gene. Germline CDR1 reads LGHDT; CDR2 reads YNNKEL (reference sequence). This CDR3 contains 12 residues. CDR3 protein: CASSQGREKEFF. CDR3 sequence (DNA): TGTGCCAGCAGCCAAGGGCGGGAGAAGGAGTTCTTC.

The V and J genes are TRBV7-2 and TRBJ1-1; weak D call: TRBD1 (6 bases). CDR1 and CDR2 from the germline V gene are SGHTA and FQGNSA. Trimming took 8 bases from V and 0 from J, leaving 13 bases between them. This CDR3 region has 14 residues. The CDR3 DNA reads TGTGCCAGCGCCGTCGACAGGCTGAACACTGAAGCTTTCTTT. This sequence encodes CASAVDRLNTEAFF.

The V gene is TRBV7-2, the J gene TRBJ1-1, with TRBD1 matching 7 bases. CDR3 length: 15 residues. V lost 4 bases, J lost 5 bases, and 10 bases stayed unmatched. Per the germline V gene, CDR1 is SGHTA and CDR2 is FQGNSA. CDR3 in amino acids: CASSYSRGARTEAFF. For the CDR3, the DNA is TGTGCCAGCAGCTACTCCAGGGGGGCGCGGACTGAAGCTTTCTTT.

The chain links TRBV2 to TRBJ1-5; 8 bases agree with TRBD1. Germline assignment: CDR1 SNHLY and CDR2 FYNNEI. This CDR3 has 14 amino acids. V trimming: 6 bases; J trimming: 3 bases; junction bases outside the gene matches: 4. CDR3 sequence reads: CASSRTGNNQPQHF. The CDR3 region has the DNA TGTGCCAGCAGCAGGACAGGGAACAATCAGCCCCAGCATTTT.

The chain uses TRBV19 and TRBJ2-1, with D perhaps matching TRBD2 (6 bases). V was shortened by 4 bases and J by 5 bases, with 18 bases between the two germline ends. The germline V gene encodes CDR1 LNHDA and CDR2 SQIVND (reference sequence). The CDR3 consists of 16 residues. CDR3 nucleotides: TGTGCCAGTAGTAATAGAGGCGGGATTTTCCACAATGAGCAGTTCTTC. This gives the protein CASSNRGGIFHNEQFF.

The chain's CDR3 is CASSLSGGEQYF. The DNA for the CDR3 is TGTGCCAGCAGTTTATCTGGAGGCGAGCAGTACTTC. V gene TRBV28 combines with J gene TRBJ2-7; D may be TRBD2 (5 bases). The CDR3 sequence is 12 residues long. CDR1 and CDR2 (germline): MDHEN, SYDVKM. V was trimmed by 1 base and J by 6 bases, leaving 7 bases between them.

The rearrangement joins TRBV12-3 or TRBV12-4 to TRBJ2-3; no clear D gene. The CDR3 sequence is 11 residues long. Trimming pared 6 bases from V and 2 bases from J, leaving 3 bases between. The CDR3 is CASRYTDTQYF. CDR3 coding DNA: TGTGCCAGCAGGTACACAGATACGCAGTATTTT.

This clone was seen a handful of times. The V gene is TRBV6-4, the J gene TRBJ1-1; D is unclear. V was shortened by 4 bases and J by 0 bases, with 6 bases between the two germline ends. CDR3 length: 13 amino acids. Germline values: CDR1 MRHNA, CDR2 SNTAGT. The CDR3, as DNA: TGTGCCAGCAGTGTTACAGTGAACACTGAAGCTTTCTTT. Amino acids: CASSVTVNTEAFF.

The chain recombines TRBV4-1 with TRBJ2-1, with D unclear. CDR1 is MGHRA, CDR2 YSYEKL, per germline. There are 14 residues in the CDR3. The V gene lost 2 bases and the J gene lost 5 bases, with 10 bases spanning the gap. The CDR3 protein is CASSQFGADNEQFF. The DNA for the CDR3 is TGCGCCAGCAGCCAATTCGGCGCGGACAATGAGCAGTTCTTC.

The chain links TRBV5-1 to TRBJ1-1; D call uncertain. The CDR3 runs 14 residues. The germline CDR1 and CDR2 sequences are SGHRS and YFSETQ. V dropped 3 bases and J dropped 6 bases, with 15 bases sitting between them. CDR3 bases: TGCGCCAGCAGCTCAGGAAAGATTAGTCCTGAAGCTTTCTTT. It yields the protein CASSSGKISPEAFF. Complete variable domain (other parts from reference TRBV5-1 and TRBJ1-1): KAGVTQTPRYLIKTRGQQVTLSCSPISGHRSVSWYQQTPGQGLQFLFEYFSETQRNKGNFPGRFSGRQFSNSRSEMNVSTLELGDSALYLCASSSGKISPEAFFGQGTRLTVV.

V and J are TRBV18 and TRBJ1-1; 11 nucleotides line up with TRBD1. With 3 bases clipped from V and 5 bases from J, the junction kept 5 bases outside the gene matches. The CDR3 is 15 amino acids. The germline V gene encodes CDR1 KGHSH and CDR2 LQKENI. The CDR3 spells CASSPLGQGGTEAFF. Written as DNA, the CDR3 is TGTGCCAGCTCACCCCTGGGACAGGGGGGAACTGAAGCTTTCTTT.